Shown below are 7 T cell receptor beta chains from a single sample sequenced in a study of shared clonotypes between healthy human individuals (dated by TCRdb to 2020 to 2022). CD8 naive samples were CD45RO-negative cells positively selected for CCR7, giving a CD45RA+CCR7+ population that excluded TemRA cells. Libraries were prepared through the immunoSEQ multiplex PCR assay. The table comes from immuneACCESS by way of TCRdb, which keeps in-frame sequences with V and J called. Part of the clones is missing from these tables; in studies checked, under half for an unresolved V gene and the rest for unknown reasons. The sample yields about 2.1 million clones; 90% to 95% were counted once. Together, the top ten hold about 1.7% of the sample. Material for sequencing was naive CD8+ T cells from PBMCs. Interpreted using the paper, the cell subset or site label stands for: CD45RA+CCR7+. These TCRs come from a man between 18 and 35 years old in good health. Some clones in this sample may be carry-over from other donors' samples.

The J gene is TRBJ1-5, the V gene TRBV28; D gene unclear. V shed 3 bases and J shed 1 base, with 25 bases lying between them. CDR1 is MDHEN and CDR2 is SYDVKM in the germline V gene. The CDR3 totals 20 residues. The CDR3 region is CASSLKRWGSFRTSNQPQHF. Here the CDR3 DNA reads TGTGCCAGCAGTTTGAAGAGGTGGGGAAGCTTTAGGACGAGCAATCAGCCCCAGCATTTT. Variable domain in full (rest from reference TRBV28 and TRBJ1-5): DVKVTQSSRYLVKRTGEKVFLECVQDMDHENMFWYRQDPGLGLRLIYFSYDVKMKEKGDIPEGYSVSREKKERFSLILESASTNQTSMYLCASSLKRWGSFRTSNQPQHFGDGTRLSIL.

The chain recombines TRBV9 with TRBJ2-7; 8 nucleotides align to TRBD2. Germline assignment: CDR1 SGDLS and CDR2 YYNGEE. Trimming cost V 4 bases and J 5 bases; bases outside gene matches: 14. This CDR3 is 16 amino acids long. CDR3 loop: CASSTHTGRAGNEQYF. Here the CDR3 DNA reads TGTGCCAGCAGCACCCATACCGGGAGGGCCGGAAACGAGCAGTACTTC.

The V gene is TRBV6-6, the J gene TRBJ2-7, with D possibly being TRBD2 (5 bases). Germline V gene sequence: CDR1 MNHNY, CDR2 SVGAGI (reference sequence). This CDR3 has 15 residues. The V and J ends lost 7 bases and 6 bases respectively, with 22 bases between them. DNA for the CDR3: TGTGCCAGCACCGCCATTGGCAGCGGCCTCCTCGAGCAGTACTTC. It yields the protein CASTAIGSGLLEQYF.

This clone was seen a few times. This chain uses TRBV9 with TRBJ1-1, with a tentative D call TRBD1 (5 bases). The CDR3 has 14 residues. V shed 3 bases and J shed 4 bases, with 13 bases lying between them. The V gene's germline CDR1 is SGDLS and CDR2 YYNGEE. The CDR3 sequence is CASSEGLGGTEAFF. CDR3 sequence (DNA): TGTGCCAGCAGCGAGGGACTTGGGGGCACTGAAGCTTTCTTT.

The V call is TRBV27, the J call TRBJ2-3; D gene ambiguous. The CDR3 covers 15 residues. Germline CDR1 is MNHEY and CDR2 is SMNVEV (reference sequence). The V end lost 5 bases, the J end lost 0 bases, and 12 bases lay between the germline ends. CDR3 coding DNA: TGTGCCAGCAGTCCTTCGGGTTTTAGCACAGATACGCAGTATTTT. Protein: CASSPSGFSTDTQYF.

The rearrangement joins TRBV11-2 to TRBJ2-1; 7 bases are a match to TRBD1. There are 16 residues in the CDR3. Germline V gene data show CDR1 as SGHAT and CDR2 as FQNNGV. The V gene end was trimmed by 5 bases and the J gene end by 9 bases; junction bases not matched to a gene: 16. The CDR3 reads CASSNRGGPLPFEQFF. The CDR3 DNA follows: TGTGCCAGCAGCAACCGAGGGGGCCCTCTTCCGTTTGAGCAGTTCTTC.

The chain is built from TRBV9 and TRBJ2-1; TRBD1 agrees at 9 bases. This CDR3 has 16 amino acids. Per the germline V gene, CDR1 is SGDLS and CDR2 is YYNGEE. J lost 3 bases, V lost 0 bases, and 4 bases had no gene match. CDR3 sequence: CASSVVDRGNYNEQFF. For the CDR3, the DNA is TGTGCCAGCAGCGTAGTCGACAGGGGGAACTACAATGAGCAGTTCTTC.